Below, 3 T cell receptor beta chains from the same sample are listed, as sequenced in a study of blood T cell repertoires in COVID-19. Data came from immunoSEQ multiplex PCR; TCRdb stores just in-frame clones and leaves some out. The sample has some 220,000 clones, around 80% seen once. Specimen: peripheral blood. These receptors came from a human donor in a cohort sampled during active COVID-19.

The DNA for the CDR3 is TGTGCCAGCACTAAACAGGGGGCTGGCACCGGGGAGCTGTTTTTT. Translated, it gives CASTKQGAGTGELFF. This chain joins TRBV7-2 and TRBJ2-2; 9 nucleotides agree with TRBD1. Germline V gene lookup returns CDR1 SGHTA and CDR2 FQGNSA. V was pared by 7 bases and J by 4 bases, with 7 bases of the junction left unmatched. The CDR3 is made up of 15 amino acids.

This clone was seen a single time. The gene calls are TRBV5-4 and TRBJ2-3, with 9 bases that match TRBD2. CDR3 length: 16 residues. Looked up from germline, CDR1 is SGHNT and CDR2 is YYREEE (reference sequence). Trimming took 2 bases from V and 0 from J; bases not matched to a gene: 4. CDR3 sequence reads: CASSLRLAASTDTQYF. For the CDR3, the DNA is TGTGCCAGCAGCTTACGACTAGCGGCTAGCACAGATACGCAGTATTTT.

The V gene is TRBV24-1, the J gene TRBJ2-7; 10 bases fit TRBD1. The germline gives CDR1 KGHDR, CDR2 SFDVKD. V lost 4 bases to trimming and J lost 6 bases; unmatched junction nucleotides: 8. This CDR3 is built from 15 residues. CDR3 loop: CATSDPGTGVSEQYF. The CDR3 DNA reads TGTGCCACCAGTGACCCCGGGACAGGGGTGAGCGAGCAGTACTTC.